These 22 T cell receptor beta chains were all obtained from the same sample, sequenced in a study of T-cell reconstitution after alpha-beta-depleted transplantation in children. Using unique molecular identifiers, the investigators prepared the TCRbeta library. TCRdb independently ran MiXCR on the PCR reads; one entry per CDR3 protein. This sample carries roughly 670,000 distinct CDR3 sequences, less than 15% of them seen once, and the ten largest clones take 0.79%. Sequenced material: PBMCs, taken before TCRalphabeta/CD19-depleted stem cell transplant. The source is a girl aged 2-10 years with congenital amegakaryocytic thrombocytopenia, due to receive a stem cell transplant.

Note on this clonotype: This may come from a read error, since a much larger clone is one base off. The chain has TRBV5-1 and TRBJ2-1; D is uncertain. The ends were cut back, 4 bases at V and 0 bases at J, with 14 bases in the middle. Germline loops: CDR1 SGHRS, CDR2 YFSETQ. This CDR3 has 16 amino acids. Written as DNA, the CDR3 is TGCGCCAGCAGCCCGATCAGTTCTAGCTCCTACAATGAGCAGTTCTTC. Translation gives CASSPISSSSYNEQFF.

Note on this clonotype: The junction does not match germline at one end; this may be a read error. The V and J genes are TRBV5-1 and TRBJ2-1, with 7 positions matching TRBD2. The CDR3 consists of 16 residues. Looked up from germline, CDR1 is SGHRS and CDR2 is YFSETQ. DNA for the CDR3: TGCGCCAGCAGCTCCCTGGGCGGGAGTCTTACCAATAAGCAGTTCTTC. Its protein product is CASSSLGGSLTNKQFF.

CDR3 amino acids: CASSLEDGDYEQYF. The CDR3, as DNA: TGTGCCAGCAGCTTAGAGGATGGAGATTACGAGCAGTACTTC. V usage is TRBV7-9 and J usage is TRBJ2-7, with D uncertain. Trimming left V 1 base short and J 4 bases short, with 11 bases between. The CDR3 is 14 amino acids. The germline CDR1 and CDR2 sequences are SEHNR and FQNEAQ (reference sequence).

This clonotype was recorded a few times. The CDR3 nucleotides are TGTGCCAGCAGCCTCCAACTAGCGGGCGGAAACATTCAGTACTTC. Its translation: CASSLQLAGGNIQYF. The rearrangement joins TRBV14 to TRBJ2-4; 9 bases match TRBD2. Germline CDR1 reads SGHDN; CDR2 reads FVKESK. V lost 4 bases to trimming and J lost 6 bases; unmatched junction nucleotides: 7. CDR3 size: 15 residues.

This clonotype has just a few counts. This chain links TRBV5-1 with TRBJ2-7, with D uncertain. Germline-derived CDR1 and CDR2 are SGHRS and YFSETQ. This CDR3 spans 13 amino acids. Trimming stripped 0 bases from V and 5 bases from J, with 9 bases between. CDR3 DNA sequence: TGCGCCAGCAGCTTGGTTGGTACGGACGAGCAGTACTTC. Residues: CASSLVGTDEQYF.

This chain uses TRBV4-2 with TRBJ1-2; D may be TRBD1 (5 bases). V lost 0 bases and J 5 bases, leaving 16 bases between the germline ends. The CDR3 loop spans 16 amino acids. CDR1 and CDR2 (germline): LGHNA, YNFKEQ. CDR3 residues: CASSQDPGGVQYGYTF. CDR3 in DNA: TGTGCCAGCAGCCAAGATCCCGGGGGAGTACAGTATGGCTACACCTTC.

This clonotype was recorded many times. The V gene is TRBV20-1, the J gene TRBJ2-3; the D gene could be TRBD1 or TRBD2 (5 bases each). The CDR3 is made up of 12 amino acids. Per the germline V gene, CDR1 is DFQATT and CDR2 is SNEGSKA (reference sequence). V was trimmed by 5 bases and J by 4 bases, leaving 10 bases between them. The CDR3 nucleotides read TGCAGTGCTGGGACGCCTCCAGATACGCAGTATTTT. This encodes CSAGTPPDTQYF.

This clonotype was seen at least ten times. CDR3 protein: CASSPTDPIYEQYF. The CDR3 region has the DNA TGCGCCAGCAGCCCGACAGATCCTATTTACGAGCAGTACTTC. V is TRBV5-1 and J is TRBJ2-7; a weak D match, TRBD1 (5 bases). The V end was cut by 4 bases, the J end by 4 bases, with 15 bases between. There are 14 residues in the CDR3. Germline assignment: CDR1 SGHRS and CDR2 YFSETQ.

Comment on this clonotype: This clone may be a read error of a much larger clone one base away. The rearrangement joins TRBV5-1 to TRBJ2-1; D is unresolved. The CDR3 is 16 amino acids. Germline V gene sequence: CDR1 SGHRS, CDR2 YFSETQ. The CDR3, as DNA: TGCGCCAGCAGCCCGGTGGGTTCTACTGCCTACAATGAGCAGCTCTTC. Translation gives CASSPVGSTAYNEQLF. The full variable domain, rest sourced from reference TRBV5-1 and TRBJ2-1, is KAGVTQTPRYLIKTRGQQVTLSCSPISGHRSVSWYQQTPGQGLQFLFEYFSETQRNKGNFPGRFSGRQFSNSRSEMNVSTLELGDSALYLCASSPVGSTAYNEQLFGPGTRLTVL.

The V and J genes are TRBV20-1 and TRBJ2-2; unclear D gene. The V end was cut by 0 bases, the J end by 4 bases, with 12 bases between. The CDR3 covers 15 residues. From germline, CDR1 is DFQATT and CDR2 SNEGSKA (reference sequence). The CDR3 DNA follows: TGCAGTGCTAGAGATTACAGCGAGGTCACCGGGGAGCTGTTTTTT. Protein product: CSARDYSEVTGELFF.

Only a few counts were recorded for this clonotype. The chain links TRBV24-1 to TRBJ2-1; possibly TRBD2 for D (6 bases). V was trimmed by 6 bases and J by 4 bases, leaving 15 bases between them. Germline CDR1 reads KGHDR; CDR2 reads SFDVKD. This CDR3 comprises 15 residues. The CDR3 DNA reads TGTGCCACCAGTCAACCGCCGGGACTTTACAATGAGCAGTTCTTC. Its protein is CATSQPPGLYNEQFF.

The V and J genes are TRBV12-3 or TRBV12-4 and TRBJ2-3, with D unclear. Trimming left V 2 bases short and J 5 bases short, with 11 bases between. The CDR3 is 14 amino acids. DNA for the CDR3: TGTGCCAGCAGTTTAATGCTAGGAATAGATACGCAGTATTTT. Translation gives CASSLMLGIDTQYF.

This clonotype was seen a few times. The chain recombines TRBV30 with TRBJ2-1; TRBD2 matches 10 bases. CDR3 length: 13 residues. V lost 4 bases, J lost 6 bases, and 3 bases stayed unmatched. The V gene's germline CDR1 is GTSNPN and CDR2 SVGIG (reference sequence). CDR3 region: CAWMASGSNEQFF. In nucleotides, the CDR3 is TGTGCCTGGATGGCTAGCGGGAGCAATGAGCAGTTCTTC.

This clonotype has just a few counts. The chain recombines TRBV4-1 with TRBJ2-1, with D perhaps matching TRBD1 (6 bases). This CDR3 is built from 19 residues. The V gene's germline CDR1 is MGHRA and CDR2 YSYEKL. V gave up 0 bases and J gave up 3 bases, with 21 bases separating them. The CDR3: CASSQDPNDRPRVYNEQFF. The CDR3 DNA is TGCGCCAGCAGCCAAGATCCGAATGACAGGCCGCGGGTCTACAATGAGCAGTTCTTC.

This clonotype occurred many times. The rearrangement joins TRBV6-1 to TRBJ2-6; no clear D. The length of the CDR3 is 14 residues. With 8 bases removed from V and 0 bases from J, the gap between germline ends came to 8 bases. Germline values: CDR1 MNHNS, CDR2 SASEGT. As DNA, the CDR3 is TGTGCCAGCGGTATGGCCTCTGGGGCCAACGTCCTGACTTTC. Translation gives CASGMASGANVLTF.

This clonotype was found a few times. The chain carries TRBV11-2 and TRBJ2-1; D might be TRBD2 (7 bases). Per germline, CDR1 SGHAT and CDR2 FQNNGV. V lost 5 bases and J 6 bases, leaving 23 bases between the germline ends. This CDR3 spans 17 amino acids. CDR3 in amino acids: CASSPQSGLTGANEQFF. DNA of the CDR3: TGTGCCAGCAGCCCTCAATCGGGACTAACGGGGGCCAATGAGCAGTTCTTC.

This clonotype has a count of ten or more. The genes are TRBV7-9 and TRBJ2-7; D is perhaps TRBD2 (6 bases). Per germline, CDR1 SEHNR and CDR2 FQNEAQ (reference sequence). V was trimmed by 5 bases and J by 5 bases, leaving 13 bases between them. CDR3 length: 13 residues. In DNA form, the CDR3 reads TGTGCCAGCAGCCCCGCCGGGGGTGACGAGCAGTACTTC. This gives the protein CASSPAGGDEQYF.

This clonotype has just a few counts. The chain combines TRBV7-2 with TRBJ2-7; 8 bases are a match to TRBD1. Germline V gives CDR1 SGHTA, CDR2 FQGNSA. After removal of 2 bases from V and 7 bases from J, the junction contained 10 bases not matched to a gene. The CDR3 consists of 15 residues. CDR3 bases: TGTGCCAGCAGCTTATTGTTCGGGACAGGTCTGGAGCAGTACTTC. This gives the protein CASSLLFGTGLEQYF.

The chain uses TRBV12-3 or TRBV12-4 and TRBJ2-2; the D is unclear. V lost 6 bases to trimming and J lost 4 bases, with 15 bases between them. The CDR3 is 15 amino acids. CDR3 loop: CASSLSPVPTGELFF. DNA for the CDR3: TGTGCCAGCAGCCTATCGCCAGTACCCACCGGGGAGCTGTTTTTT.

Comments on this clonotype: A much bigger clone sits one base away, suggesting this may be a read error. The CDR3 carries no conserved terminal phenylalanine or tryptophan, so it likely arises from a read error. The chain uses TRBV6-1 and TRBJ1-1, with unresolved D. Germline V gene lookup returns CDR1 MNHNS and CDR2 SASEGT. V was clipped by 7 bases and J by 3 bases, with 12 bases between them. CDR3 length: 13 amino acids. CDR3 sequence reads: CASTPAGDTEAFS. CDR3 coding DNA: TGTGCCAGCACCCCGGCGGGAGACACTGAAGCTTTCTCT.

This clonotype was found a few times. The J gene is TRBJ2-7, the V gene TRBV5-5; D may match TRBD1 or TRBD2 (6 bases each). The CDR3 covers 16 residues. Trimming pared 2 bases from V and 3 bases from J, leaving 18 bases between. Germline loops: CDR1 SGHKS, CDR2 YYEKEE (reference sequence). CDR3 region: CASSFPPSGADYEQYF. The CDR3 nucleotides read TGTGCCAGCAGCTTTCCCCCATCGGGGGCGGACTACGAGCAGTACTTC. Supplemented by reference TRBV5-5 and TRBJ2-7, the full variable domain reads DAGVTQSPTHLIKTRGQQVTLRCSPISGHKSVSWYQQVLGQGPQFIFQYYEKEERGRGNFPDRFSARQFPNYSSELNVNALLLGDSALYLCASSFPPSGADYEQYFGPGTRLTVT.

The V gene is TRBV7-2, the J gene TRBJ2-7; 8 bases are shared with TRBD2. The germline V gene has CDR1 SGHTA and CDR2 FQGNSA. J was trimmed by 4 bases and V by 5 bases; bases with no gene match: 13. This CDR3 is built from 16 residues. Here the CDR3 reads CASSRWSGGGLYEQYF. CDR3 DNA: TGTGCCAGCAGCCGTTGGAGCGGGGGTGGTTTATACGAGCAGTACTTC.